Sequencing of this TCR beta chain was carried out in a study of CXCR3-negative and CXCR3-positive naive CD8 T cells. Broader study findings: Cryopreserved cells showed partially decreased CXCR3 expression, and most assays used fresh PBMCs. Hydrophobicity was higher for TRB CDR3s found in CXCR3-positive naive cells than in CXCR3-negative naive cells.

A note on this clonotype: Its antigen is unknown.

Germline CDR1 reads MNHNY; CDR2 reads SVGAGI (reference sequence). The CDR3 sequence is 14 residues long. In preparing the TRB cDNA libraries, 5' RACE with UMI labels was used. Reanalyzing the 5' RACE reads, TCRdb keeps one entry per CDR3 protein, without DNA. The sample table sets out some 130,000 distinct CDR3 sequences. The specimen was naive CXCR3+ CD8+ T cells from blood. Subset meaning: CD45RO-CCR7+CD27+CD95- naive CD8+ T cells expressing CXCR3 (TNR3+). The clonotype was recovered from a human donor in good health. Some clones in this sample may be carry-over from other donors' samples. V usage is TRBV6-6 and J usage is TRBJ1-2; as DNA is missing, the TRBD1 call by TCRdb cannot be tested. CDR3 region: CASSPLGTYYGYTF.